This TCR beta chain was recovered during a study of shared clonotypes between healthy human individuals. Overall study results and limits: Relative to memory subsets, naive subsets generally showed larger estimated richness. The sharing of roughly 5% of naive CD4 clonotypes was seen across a handful of donors.

CD4+ cell separation produced CD45RA+ naive and CD45RA-negative memory subsets. The CDR3 has 15 residues. Germline-derived CDR1 and CDR2 are LGHNA and YNFKEQ. V lost 0 bases and J 4 bases, leaving 10 bases between the germline ends. Authors' processing steps: Filtering of immunoSEQ junctional sequences could not match full-length read filtering. Using immunoSEQ multiplex PCR, the repertoire was profiled, and TCRdb retains in-frame clones only, with some absent. D and trimming come from the DNA, and the V and J calls and clone size come from that table. Among roughly 1,000,000 clones listed, 70% to 80% were seen once. To note about this clone: Antigen: not known.

J is TRBJ2-1 and V is TRBV4-2; D is perhaps TRBD2 (5 bases). The sequenced material came from memory CD4+ T cells from PBMCs. The subset here: CD45RA-negative fraction. This TCR was sampled from a man younger than 35 in good health. Some clones in this sample may be carry-over from other donors' samples. The chain's CDR3 is CASSQDIGVYNEQFF. CDR3 nucleotides: TGTGCCAGCAGCCAAGACATCGGGGTATACAATGAGCAGTTCTTC.